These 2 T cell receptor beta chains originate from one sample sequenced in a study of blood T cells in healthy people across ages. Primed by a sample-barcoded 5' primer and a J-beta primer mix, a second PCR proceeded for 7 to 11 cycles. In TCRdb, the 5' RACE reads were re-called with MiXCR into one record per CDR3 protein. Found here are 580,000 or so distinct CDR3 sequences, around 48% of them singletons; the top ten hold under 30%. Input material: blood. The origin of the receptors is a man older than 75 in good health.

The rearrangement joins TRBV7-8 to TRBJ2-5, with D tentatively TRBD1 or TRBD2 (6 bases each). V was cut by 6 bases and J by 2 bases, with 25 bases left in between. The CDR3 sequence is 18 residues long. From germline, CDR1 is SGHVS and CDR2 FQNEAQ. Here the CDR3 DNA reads TGTGCCAGCAGATTGCCGCGGGACACCGAAATTGGACAAGAGACCCAGTACTTC. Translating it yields CASRLPRDTEIGQETQYF.

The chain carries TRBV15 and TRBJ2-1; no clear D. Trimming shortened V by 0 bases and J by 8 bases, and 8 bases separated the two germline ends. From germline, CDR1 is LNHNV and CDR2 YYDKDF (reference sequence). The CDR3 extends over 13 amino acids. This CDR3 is CATSRDPRHEQFF. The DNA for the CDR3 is TGTGCCACCAGCAGAGATCCGAGACATGAGCAGTTCTTC. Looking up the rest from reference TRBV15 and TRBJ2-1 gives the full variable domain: DAMVIQNPRYQVTQFGKPVTLSCSQTLNHNVMYWYQQKSSQAPKLLFHYYDKDFNNEADTPDNFQSRRPNTSFCFLDIRSPGLGDTAMYLCATSRDPRHEQFFGPGTRLTVL.